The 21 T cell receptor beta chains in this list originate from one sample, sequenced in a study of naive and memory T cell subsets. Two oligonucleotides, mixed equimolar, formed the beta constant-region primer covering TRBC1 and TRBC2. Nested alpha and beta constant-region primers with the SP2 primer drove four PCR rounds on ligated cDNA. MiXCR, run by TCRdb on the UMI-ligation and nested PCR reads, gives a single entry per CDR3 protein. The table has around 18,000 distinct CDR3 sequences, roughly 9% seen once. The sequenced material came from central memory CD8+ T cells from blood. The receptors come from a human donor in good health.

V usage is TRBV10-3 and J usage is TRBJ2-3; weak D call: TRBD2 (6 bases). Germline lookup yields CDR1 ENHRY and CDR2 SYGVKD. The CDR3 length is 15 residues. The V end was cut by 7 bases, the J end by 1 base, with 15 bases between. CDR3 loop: CAIKVDAGRTDTQYF. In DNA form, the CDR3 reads TGTGCCATCAAAGTGGACGCGGGACGCACAGATACGCAGTATTTT.

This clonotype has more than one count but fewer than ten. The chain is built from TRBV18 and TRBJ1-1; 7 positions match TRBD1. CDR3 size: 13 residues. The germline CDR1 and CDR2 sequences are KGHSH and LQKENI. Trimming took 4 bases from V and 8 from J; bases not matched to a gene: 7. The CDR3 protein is CASSLTTGAEAFF. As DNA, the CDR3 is TGTGCCAGCTCACTCACAACAGGGGCCGAAGCTTTCTTT. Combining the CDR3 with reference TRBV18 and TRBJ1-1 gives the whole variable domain NAGVMQNPRHLVRRRGQEARLRCSPMKGHSHVYWYRQLPEEGLKFMVYLQKENIIDESGMPKERFSAEFPKEGPSILRIQQVVRGDSAAYFCASSLTTGAEAFFGQGTRLTVV.

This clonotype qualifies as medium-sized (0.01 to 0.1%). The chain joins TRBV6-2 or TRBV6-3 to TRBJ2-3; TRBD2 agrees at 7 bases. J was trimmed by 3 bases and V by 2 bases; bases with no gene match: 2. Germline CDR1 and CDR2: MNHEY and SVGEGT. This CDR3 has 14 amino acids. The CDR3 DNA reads TGTGCCAGCAGTTACCAGCGGGAAACAGATACGCAGTATTTT. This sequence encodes CASSYQRETDTQYF.

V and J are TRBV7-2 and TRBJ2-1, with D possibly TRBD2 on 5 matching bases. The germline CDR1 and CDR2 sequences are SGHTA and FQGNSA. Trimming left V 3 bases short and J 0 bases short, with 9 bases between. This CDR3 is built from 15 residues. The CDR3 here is CASSFFAGSYNEQFF. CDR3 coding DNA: TGTGCCAGCAGCTTTTTTGCGGGCTCCTACAATGAGCAGTTCTTC.

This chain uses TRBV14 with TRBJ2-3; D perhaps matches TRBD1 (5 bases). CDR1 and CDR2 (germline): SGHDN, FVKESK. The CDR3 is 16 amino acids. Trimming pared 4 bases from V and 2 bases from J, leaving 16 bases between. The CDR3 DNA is TGTGCCAGCAGCCTCAATGATGGACAAGACACAGATACGCAGTATTTT. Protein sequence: CASSLNDGQDTDTQYF.

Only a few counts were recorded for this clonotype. The CDR3 sequence: CASSQDSSPSDAAFF. The DNA of the CDR3 is TGCGCCAGCAGCCAAGACTCGTCCCCCTCGGATGCGGCTTTCTTT. The chain couples TRBV4-1 to TRBJ1-1; D is unresolved. This CDR3 is built from 15 residues. Germline CDR1 and CDR2: MGHRA and YSYEKL. Trimming removed 0 bases from V and 11 bases from J, with 19 bases in between.

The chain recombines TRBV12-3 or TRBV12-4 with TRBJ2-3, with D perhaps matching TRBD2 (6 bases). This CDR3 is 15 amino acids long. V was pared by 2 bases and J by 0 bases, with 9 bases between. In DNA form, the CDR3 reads TGTGCCAGCAGTTTAACGGCGGGGAGCACAGATACGCAGTATTTT. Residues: CASSLTAGSTDTQYF.

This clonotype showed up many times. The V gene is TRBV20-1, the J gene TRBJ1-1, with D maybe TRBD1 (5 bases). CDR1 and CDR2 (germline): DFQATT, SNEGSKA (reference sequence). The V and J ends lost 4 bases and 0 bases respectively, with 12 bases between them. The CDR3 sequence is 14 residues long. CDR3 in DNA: TGCAGTGCTACACAGGAAGAAATGAACACTGAAGCTTTCTTT. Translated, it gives CSATQEEMNTEAFF.

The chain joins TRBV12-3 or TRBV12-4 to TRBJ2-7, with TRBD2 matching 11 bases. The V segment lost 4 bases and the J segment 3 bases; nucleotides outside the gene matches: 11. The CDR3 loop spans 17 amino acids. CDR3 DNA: TGTGCCAGCAGTTGGCGGAATCCGGGACTAGCGGACTACGAGCAGTACTTC. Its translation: CASSWRNPGLADYEQYF.

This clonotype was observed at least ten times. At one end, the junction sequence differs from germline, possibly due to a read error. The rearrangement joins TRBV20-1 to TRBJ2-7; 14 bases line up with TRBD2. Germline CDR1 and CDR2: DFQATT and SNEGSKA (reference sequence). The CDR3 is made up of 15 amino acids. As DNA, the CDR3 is TGCAGTGCCAGAGGGACTAGCGGGAGTGTCGACGAGCAGTACTTC. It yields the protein CSARGTSGSVDEQYF.

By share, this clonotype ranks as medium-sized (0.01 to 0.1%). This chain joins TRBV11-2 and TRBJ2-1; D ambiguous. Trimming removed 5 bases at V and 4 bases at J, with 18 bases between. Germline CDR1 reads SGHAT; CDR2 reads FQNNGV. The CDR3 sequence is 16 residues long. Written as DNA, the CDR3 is TGTGCCAGCAGCCCCCCCTCCTCCTACCTGTACAATGAGCAGTTCTTC. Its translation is CASSPPSSYLYNEQFF. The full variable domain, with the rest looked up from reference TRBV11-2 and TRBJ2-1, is EAGVAQSPRYKIIEKRQSVAFWCNPISGHATLYWYQQILGQGPKLLIQFQNNGVVDDSQLPKDRFSAERLKGVDSTLKIQPAKLEDSAVYLCASSPPSSYLYNEQFFGPGTRLTVL.

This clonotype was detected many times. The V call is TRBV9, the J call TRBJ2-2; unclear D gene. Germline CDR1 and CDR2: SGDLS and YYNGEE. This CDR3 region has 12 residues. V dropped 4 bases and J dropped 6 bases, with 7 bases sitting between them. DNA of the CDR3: TGTGCCAGCAGCCCTGTCGCCGGGGAGCTGTTTTTT. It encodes CASSPVAGELFF.

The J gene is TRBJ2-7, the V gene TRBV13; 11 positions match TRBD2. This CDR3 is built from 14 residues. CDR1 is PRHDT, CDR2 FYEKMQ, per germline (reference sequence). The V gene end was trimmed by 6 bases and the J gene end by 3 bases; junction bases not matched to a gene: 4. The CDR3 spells CASRLAGGNYEQYF. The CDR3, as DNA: TGTGCCAGCAGGCTAGCGGGGGGCAACTACGAGCAGTACTTC.

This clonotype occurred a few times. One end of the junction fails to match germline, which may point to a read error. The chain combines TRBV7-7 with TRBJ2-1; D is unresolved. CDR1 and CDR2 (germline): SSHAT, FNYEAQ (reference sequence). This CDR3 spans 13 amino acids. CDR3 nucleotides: TGTGCTAGCAGCTTAGCCCTGGACAATGAGCAGTTCTTC. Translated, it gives CASSLALDNEQFF.

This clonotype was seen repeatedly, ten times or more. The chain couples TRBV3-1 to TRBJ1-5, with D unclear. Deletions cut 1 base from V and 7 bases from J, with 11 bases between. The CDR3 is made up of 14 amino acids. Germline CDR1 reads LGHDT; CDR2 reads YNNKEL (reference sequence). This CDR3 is CASSQVLGGQPQHF. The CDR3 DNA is TGTGCCAGCAGCCAAGTGTTAGGTGGCCAGCCCCAGCATTTT.

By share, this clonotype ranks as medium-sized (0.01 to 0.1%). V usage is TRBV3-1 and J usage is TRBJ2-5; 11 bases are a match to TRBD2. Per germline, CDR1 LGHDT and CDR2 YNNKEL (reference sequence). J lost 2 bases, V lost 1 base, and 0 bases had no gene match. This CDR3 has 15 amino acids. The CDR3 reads CASSQGLAGQETQYF. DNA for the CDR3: TGTGCCAGCAGCCAAGGACTAGCGGGGCAAGAGACCCAGTACTTC.

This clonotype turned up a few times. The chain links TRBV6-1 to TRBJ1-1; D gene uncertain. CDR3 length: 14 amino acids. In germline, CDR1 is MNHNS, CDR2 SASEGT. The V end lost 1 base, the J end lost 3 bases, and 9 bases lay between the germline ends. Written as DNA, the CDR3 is TGTGCCAGCAGTGAAGATCTGGAAGACACTGAAGCTTTCTTT. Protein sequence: CASSEDLEDTEAFF.

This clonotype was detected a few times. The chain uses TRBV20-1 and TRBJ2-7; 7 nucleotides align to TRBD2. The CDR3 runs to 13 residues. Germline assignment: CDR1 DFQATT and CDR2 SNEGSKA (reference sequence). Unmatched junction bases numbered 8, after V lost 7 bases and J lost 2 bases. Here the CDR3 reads CSVPGGRPYEQYF. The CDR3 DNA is TGCAGTGTCCCCGGGGGGAGGCCCTACGAGCAGTACTTC.

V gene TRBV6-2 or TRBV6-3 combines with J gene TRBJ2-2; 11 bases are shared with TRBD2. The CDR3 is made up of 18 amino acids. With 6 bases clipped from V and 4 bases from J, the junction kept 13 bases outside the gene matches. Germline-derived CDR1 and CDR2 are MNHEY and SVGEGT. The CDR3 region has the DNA TGTGCCAGCAGCCTCATGTCGGCTAGCGGGGGGCCCACCGGGGAGCTGTTTTTT. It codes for CASSLMSASGGPTGELFF.

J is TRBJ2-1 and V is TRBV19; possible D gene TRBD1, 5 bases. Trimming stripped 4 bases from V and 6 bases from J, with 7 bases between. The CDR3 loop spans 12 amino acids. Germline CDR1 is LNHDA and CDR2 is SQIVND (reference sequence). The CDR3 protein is CASSSGANEQFF. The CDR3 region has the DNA TGTGCCAGTAGTAGTGGGGCCAATGAGCAGTTCTTC.

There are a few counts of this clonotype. CDR3 protein: CASSLLADSSYNEQFF. CDR3 bases: TGTGCCAGCAGCTTGCTAGCAGACAGCTCCTACAATGAGCAGTTCTTC. J is TRBJ2-1 and V is TRBV5-8; D may correspond to TRBD1 or TRBD2 (5 bases each). Germline-derived CDR1 and CDR2 are SGHTS and YDEGEE. This CDR3 is built from 16 residues. Trimming removed 1 base at V and 0 bases at J, with 11 bases between.